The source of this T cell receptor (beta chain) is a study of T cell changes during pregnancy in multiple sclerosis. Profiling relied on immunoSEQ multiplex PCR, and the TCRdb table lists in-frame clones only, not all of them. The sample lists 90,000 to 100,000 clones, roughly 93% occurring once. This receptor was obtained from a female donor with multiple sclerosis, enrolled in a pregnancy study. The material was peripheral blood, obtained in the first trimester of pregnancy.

The CDR3: CACRGTAQGTQYF. The CDR3 region has the DNA TGTGCCTGCCGCGGGACAGCCCAGGGGACCCAGTACTTC. The rearrangement joins TRBV30 to TRBJ2-5; maybe TRBD1 (7 bases). The germline V gene has CDR1 GTSNPN and CDR2 SVGIG (reference sequence). CDR3 length: 13 amino acids. The germline V and J ends were trimmed by 6 bases and 7 bases, with 18 bases remaining between them.